What follows are 5 T cell receptor beta chains derived from one specimen sequenced in a study of blood T cell repertoires in COVID-19. The table came from immunoSEQ multiplex PCR; TCRdb's copy has only in-frame clones and leaves some out. The repertoire holds around 140,000 clones, with approximately 85% as singletons. The sequencing input was PBMCs or T cells enriched from blood (not recorded which). The receptors were sampled from a woman in her 50s with acute COVID-19.

The gene calls are TRBV3-1 (or the pseudogene TRBV3-2) and TRBJ1-6; 8 bases align to TRBD1. Per germline, CDR1 LGHDT and CDR2 YNNKEL (reference sequence). V trimming: 3 bases; J trimming: 0 bases; junction bases outside the gene matches: 1. This CDR3 has 16 residues. CDR3 in DNA: TGTGCCAGCAGCCAGGGGACAGGCTCCTATAATTCACCCCTCCACTTT. This translates into CASSQGTGSYNSPLHF.

This clone was found once. The rearrangement links TRBV4-3 to TRBJ1-1; D possibly corresponds to TRBD1 (5 bases). The CDR3 runs to 14 residues. The V end lost 1 base, the J end lost 8 bases, and 14 bases lay between the germline ends. The germline V gene encodes CDR1 LGHNA and CDR2 YSLEER. This CDR3 is CASSQAGRGGEAFF. For the CDR3, the DNA is TGCGCCAGCAGCCAAGCGGGTAGGGGTGGAGAAGCTTTCTTT.

The chain recombines TRBV3-1 (or the pseudogene TRBV3-2) with TRBJ2-2; D is possibly TRBD1 (6 bases). Trimming removed 4 bases at V and 6 bases at J, with 24 bases between. CDR3 length equals 18 residues. CDR1 LGHDT and CDR2 YNNKEL come from the germline V gene (reference sequence). CDR3 amino acids: CASSLSSRGSGDAGELFF. The CDR3 DNA reads TGTGCCAGCAGCCTTTCAAGCCGCGGGTCAGGGGACGCCGGGGAGCTGTTTTTT.

This chain connects TRBV18 to TRBJ2-5, with 8 bases matching TRBD1. This CDR3 contains 13 residues. Trimming at V came to 6 bases and at J to 4 bases, leaving 4 bases not matched to a gene. CDR1 and CDR2 from the germline V gene are KGHSH and LQKENI. This CDR3 is CASSPGQGETQYF. CDR3 sequence (DNA): TGTGCCAGCTCCCCCGGACAGGGAGAGACCCAGTACTTC.

This chain uses TRBV6-4 with TRBJ1-5; 8 bases are shared with TRBD1. Germline CDR1 is MRHNA and CDR2 is SNTAGT. Trimming took 11 bases from V and 6 from J; bases not matched to a gene: 12. The length of the CDR3 is 14 residues. The CDR3 here is CAGMTDREAQPQHF. In nucleotides, the CDR3 is TGTGCCGGCATGACGGACAGGGAGGCTCAGCCCCAGCATTTT.